This TCR beta chain derives from a study of shared clonotypes between healthy human individuals. TCRdb's table, derived via immunoSEQ multiplex PCR, lists solely in-frame clones and lacks some. Of under 1,100,000 clones listed, 75% to 80% are singletons. The CDR3 covers 12 residues. Germline V gene data show CDR1 as SGHTA and CDR2 as FQGTGA. Trimming took off 5 bases at V and 10 bases at J, with 14 bases between the two ends. The rearrangement uses TRBV7-3 and TRBJ1-1; D might be TRBD1 (6 bases). The TCR originated in a man between 18 and 35 years old in good health. Some clones in this sample may be carry-over from other donors' samples. Sequenced: memory CD4+ T cells from PBMCs. Sample subset: CD45RA-negative fraction. CDR3 sequence (DNA): TGTGCCAGCAGCGCCCCCGGACAGAGAGCTTTCTTT. Translating gives CASSAPGQRAFF.